One sample yielded the 30 T cell receptor beta chains listed below, sequenced in a study of T-cell memory formation after mild COVID-19. TCRdb used MiXCR to reprocess the 5' RACE reads, holding one entry per CDR3 protein. The sample has some 320,000 distinct CDR3 sequences; approximately 14% are singletons. Sequenced sample: PBMCs or a T cell subset sorted from them (not recorded which). The source of these receptors is a man aged 18 to 30 who had mild COVID-19 (a few samples of this study predate the infection). Cell type and time point are not known.

The V gene is TRBV5-6, the J gene TRBJ1-1, with D possibly matching TRBD1 (5 bases). CDR1 SGHDT and CDR2 YYEEEE come from the germline V gene. The CDR3 loop spans 17 amino acids. Trimming cost V 3 bases and J 11 bases, with 29 bases left between them. For the CDR3, the DNA is TGTGCCAGCAGCTCAATTAGGCAGGGCAGTGGACGAATAAGGGCTTTCTTT. This encodes CASSSIRQGSGRIRAFF.

This clonotype showed up just a few times. The chain is built from TRBV20-1 and TRBJ2-2; TRBD2 aligns across 11 bases. CDR3 length equals 16 residues. The J segment lost 7 bases and the V segment lost 0 bases, leaving 7 bases of the junction unmatched. Germline V lookup: CDR1 DFQATT, CDR2 SNEGSKA (reference sequence). The CDR3 reads CSARDQLAGGIGELFF. The DNA for the CDR3 is TGCAGTGCTAGAGATCAGCTAGCGGGGGGCATCGGGGAGCTGTTTTTT.

J is TRBJ2-1 and V is TRBV30; D ambiguous. Trimming took off 3 bases at V and 3 bases at J, with 12 bases between the two ends. Germline V gives CDR1 GTSNPN, CDR2 SVGIG (reference sequence). CDR3 length: 14 amino acids. The CDR3 sequence is CAWRPRGFYNEQFF. Written as DNA, the CDR3 is TGTGCCTGGAGACCGAGAGGCTTCTACAATGAGCAGTTCTTC.

This clonotype came up a few times. V usage is TRBV19 and J usage is TRBJ2-3; 7 bases fit TRBD1. V dropped 5 bases and J dropped 7; count of bases not matched to a gene: 3. The CDR3 runs to 12 residues. CDR1 and CDR2 from the germline V gene are LNHDA and SQIVND (reference sequence). The CDR3 bases are TGTGCCAGTAGTTCCAGGGGGAATACGCAGTATTTT. Its translation is CASSSRGNTQYF.

This clonotype showed up many times. V gene TRBV7-2 combines with J gene TRBJ2-3; D gene ambiguous. This CDR3 is 14 amino acids long. Between the trimmed V and J ends, which lost 5 bases and 2 bases, there was a span of 11 bases. Germline V gives CDR1 SGHTA, CDR2 FQGNSA. The CDR3 region is CASSRSLFTDTQYF. The CDR3 DNA sequence: TGTGCCAGCAGCCGGTCGCTCTTCACAGATACGCAGTATTTT.

This chain links TRBV7-2 with TRBJ2-2, with D perhaps matching TRBD2 (5 bases). The germline V gene encodes CDR1 SGHTA and CDR2 FQGNSA. The CDR3 extends over 13 amino acids. Trimming removed 5 bases from V and 7 bases from J, with 11 bases in between. Written as DNA, the CDR3 is TGTGCCAGCAGCCGGGGATCGGGCGGGGAGCTGTTTTTT. It specifies CASSRGSGGELFF.

The rearrangement joins TRBV4-3 to TRBJ1-5; D call uncertain. V lost 4 bases to trimming and J lost 8 bases, with 18 bases between them. Germline loops: CDR1 LGHNA, CDR2 YSLEER. The CDR3 runs 15 residues. The CDR3 DNA sequence: TGCGCCAGCAGCCGCAGCTTTGGAGGCCCAGAGCCCCAGCATTTT. It specifies CASSRSFGGPEPQHF.

The table lists this clonotype with a few counts. The chain recombines TRBV6-6 with TRBJ1-2, with D perhaps matching TRBD1 (5 bases). Per germline, CDR1 MNHNY and CDR2 SVGAGI (reference sequence). This CDR3 comprises 16 residues. V was clipped by 2 bases and J by 5 bases, with 18 bases between them. The CDR3: CASSYEGRGPYYGYTF. CDR3 nucleotides: TGTGCCAGCAGTTACGAGGGGAGGGGCCCTTATTATGGCTACACCTTC.

The rearrangement links TRBV5-1 to TRBJ1-3; a weak D match, TRBD1 (5 bases). CDR3 length: 15 residues. Germline CDR1 and CDR2: SGHRS and YFSETQ. The V and J ends lost 1 base and 2 bases respectively, with 10 bases between them. The CDR3 here is CASSLWQGPGNTIYF. Written as DNA, the CDR3 is TGCGCCAGCAGCTTGTGGCAGGGTCCTGGAAACACCATATATTTT.

A few counts support this clonotype. The chain joins TRBV7-9 to TRBJ2-2, with 8 bases identical to TRBD1. The CDR3 length is 15 residues. From germline, CDR1 is SEHNR and CDR2 FQNEAQ (reference sequence). The V segment lost 1 base and the J segment 7 bases; nucleotides outside the gene matches: 5. CDR3 DNA: TGTGCCAGCAGCTTAGAACAGGGGGACGGCGGGGAGCTGTTTTTT. Translation gives CASSLEQGDGGELFF.

V and J are TRBV9 and TRBJ2-3, with 9 bases that match TRBD2. The length of the CDR3 is 16 residues. With 1 base clipped from V and 3 bases from J, the junction kept 6 bases outside the gene matches. Germline lookup yields CDR1 SGDLS and CDR2 YYNGEE. The CDR3 sequence: CASSVWRGGPTDTQYF. Written as DNA, the CDR3 is TGTGCCAGCAGCGTATGGCGGGGGGGTCCGACAGATACGCAGTATTTT.

CDR3 in amino acids: CASSYSIWGGAPYEQYF. CDR3 nucleotide sequence: TGTGCCAGCAGTTACTCGATTTGGGGGGGCGCACCCTACGAGCAGTACTTC. The chain recombines TRBV6-2 or TRBV6-3 with TRBJ2-7; possible D gene TRBD2, 7 bases. V was trimmed by 0 bases and J by 2 bases, leaving 17 bases between them. Germline CDR1 reads MNHEY; CDR2 reads SVGEGT. The CDR3 spans 17 residues.

The table lists this clonotype with a few counts. The chain has TRBV4-3 and TRBJ2-3, with a tentative D call TRBD2 (6 bases). Deletions cut 0 bases from V and 3 bases from J, with 10 bases between. Per germline, CDR1 LGHNA and CDR2 YSLEER. This CDR3 has 15 residues. The CDR3 loop reads CASSQDRDLTDTQYF. The CDR3 DNA reads as TGCGCCAGCAGCCAAGATCGGGACTTAACAGATACGCAGTATTTT.

The table lists this clonotype with a few counts. The chain uses TRBV7-6 and TRBJ1-1; D is ambiguous. The CDR3 covers 14 residues. The germline V and J ends were trimmed by 0 bases and 3 bases, with 8 bases remaining between them. The germline CDR1 and CDR2 sequences are SGHVS and FNYEAQ. This chain's CDR3 is CASSLAPSHTEAFF. DNA of the CDR3: TGTGCCAGCAGCTTAGCCCCCTCCCACACTGAAGCTTTCTTT.

This clonotype turned up a few times. V and J are TRBV20-1 and TRBJ2-5; TRBD2 agrees at 8 bases. CDR1 is DFQATT and CDR2 is SNEGSKA in the germline V gene (reference sequence). V shed 3 bases and J 2 bases; nucleotides not matched to a gene: 11. The CDR3 runs 16 residues. The DNA of the CDR3 is TGCAGTGCTAGCCTCGCGGCGGGGGGACGTCAAGAGACCCAGTACTTC. It translates to CSASLAAGGRQETQYF.

This clonotype was seen once. A read error is possible here, since a much larger clone lies one base away. The chain is built from TRBV11-2 and TRBJ1-5, with a possible D match to TRBD1 (6 bases). This CDR3 spans 15 amino acids. Germline CDR1 SGHAT, CDR2 FQNNGV. The CDR3 DNA reads TGTGCCAGAAGCTTAGTGGGGTCAGGGGATCAGCCCCAGCATTTT. Translating gives CARSLVGSGDQPQHF.

The rearrangement links TRBV2 to TRBJ2-5, with D perhaps being TRBD1 or TRBD2 (6 bases each). Germline values: CDR1 SNHLY, CDR2 FYNNEI. Trimming left V 10 bases short and J 7 bases short, with 16 bases between. The length of the CDR3 is 12 residues. CDR3 amino acids: CATKGGRGTQYF. Written as DNA, the CDR3 is TGTGCCACAAAGGGGGGCCGGGGGACCCAGTACTTC.

CDR3 nucleotides: TGCAGTGCTAGCAAACAGGGAGAGAGGACTGAAGCTTTCTTT. Amino acids: CSASKQGERTEAFF. The rearrangement uses TRBV20-1 and TRBJ1-1; weak D call: TRBD1 (6 bases). Germline V gene lookup returns CDR1 DFQATT and CDR2 SNEGSKA (reference sequence). Trimming pared 3 bases from V and 5 bases from J, leaving 16 bases between. This CDR3 comprises 14 residues.

The sample holds a few counts of this clonotype. J is TRBJ1-1 and V is TRBV10-3; perhaps TRBD1 as D (5 bases). Germline loops: CDR1 ENHRY, CDR2 SYGVKD. CDR3 length equals 12 residues. The V and J ends lost 2 bases and 5 bases respectively, with 6 bases between them. The CDR3 here is CAISERGTEAFF. In DNA, the CDR3 is TGTGCCATCAGTGAGCGGGGGACTGAAGCTTTCTTT.

This clonotype was counted at least ten times. The CDR3, as DNA: TGTGCCAGCACACTAGCGGGGGGGCCGCAAGAGACCCAGTACTTC. This sequence encodes CASTLAGGPQETQYF. This rearrangement joins TRBV7-2 to TRBJ2-5, with 13 bases fitting TRBD2. This CDR3 has 15 residues. The J segment lost 2 bases and the V segment lost 7 bases, leaving 4 bases of the junction unmatched. Germline V lookup: CDR1 SGHTA, CDR2 FQGNSA.

The chain has TRBV2 and TRBJ2-1; 13 bases agree with TRBD2. V lost 4 bases and J lost 4; bases outside the gene matches: 7. This CDR3 comprises 17 residues. Germline values: CDR1 SNHLY, CDR2 FYNNEI. The CDR3 coding sequence is TGTGCCAGCAGTGTGTCCCTACTAGCGGGGGGGTACAATGAGCAGTTCTTC. Protein sequence: CASSVSLLAGGYNEQFF.

This clonotype appeared a few times. V usage is TRBV6-2 or TRBV6-3 and J usage is TRBJ1-5; 8 bases map to TRBD1. Trimming at V came to 5 bases and at J to 0 bases, leaving 12 bases not matched to a gene. The CDR3 runs to 18 residues. Germline lookup yields CDR1 MNHEY and CDR2 SVGEGT. The DNA for the CDR3 is TGTGCCAGCAGTGAAAGGACAGGGATTATCTATAGCAATCAGCCCCAGCATTTT. Amino acid sequence: CASSERTGIIYSNQPQHF.

The V gene is TRBV7-6, the J gene TRBJ2-2; TRBD1 agrees at 9 bases. The V gene's germline CDR1 is SGHVS and CDR2 FNYEAQ. The CDR3 consists of 19 residues. With V trimmed by 4 bases and J by 4 bases, 16 bases remained unmatched. CDR3 nucleotides: TGTGCCAGCAGCTCAAAAATACCGCCGGGACAGGGTATCACCGGGGAGCTGTTTTTT. This codes for CASSSKIPPGQGITGELFF.

This clonotype was picked up a small number of times. The gene calls are TRBV7-8 and TRBJ2-1, with TRBD2 matching 7 bases. Germline V CDR1 and CDR2: SGHVS, FQNEAQ. J gave up 4 bases and V 5 bases, and 8 bases lay outside the gene matches. The CDR3 has 15 amino acids. CDR3 region: CASSGGDGKYNEQFF. The CDR3 DNA reads as TGTGCCAGCAGCGGGGGGGATGGAAAATACAATGAGCAGTTCTTC.

The rearrangement uses TRBV6-2 or TRBV6-3 and TRBJ2-1; no clear D gene. Germline values: CDR1 MNHEY, CDR2 SVGEGT. Trimming took off 5 bases at V and 6 bases at J, with 5 bases between the two ends. CDR3 length equals 11 residues. CDR3 loop: CASSKPNEQFF. In nucleotides, the CDR3 is TGTGCCAGCAGTAAACCCAATGAGCAGTTCTTC.

This clonotype was seen a handful of times. The rearrangement links TRBV5-1 to TRBJ1-3; D call uncertain. The V gene lost 0 bases and the J gene lost 4 bases, with 11 bases spanning the gap. Per germline, CDR1 SGHRS and CDR2 YFSETQ. This CDR3 has 15 amino acids. The CDR3 loop reads CASSLERVSGNTIYF. The DNA for the CDR3 is TGCGCCAGCAGCTTGGAAAGGGTTTCGGGAAACACCATATATTTT.

This clonotype was found a few times. V usage is TRBV6-1 and J usage is TRBJ2-1; 9 bases agree with TRBD1. Looked up from germline, CDR1 is MNHNS and CDR2 is SASEGT. After removal of 6 bases from V and 7 bases from J, the junction contained 4 bases not matched to a gene. The CDR3 covers 13 residues. The CDR3 loop is CASRLGTGNEQFF. CDR3 DNA: TGTGCCAGCAGACTCGGGACAGGGAATGAGCAGTTCTTC.

The chain uses TRBV21-1 and TRBJ2-1. TRBV21-1 is flagged as a pseudogene. The CDR3 extends over 13 amino acids. CDR3 DNA sequence: TGTGCCAGCAGCAAAAACGAAGGGAATGAGCAGTTCTTC. This sequence encodes CASSKNEGNEQFF.

V gene TRBV28 combines with J gene TRBJ2-7, with 9 bases aligning to TRBD1. Germline CDR1 MDHEN, CDR2 SYDVKM. The CDR3 is 15 amino acids. With V trimmed by 2 bases and J by 3 bases, 5 bases remained unmatched. The CDR3 nucleotides are TGTGCCAGCAGTTTAGGGACAGGGTTCTACTACGAGCAGTACGTC. This translates into CASSLGTGFYYEQYV.

This clonotype turned up a few times. V is TRBV23-1 and J is TRBJ2-7; D remains unclear. Being an ORF, TRBV23-1 has a function that is uncertain. Trimming shortened V by 6 bases and J by 2 bases, and 23 bases separated the two germline ends. The CDR3 is 17 amino acids. The CDR3 coding sequence is TGCGCCAGCAGCCTCTCGCCCCGGGCCCCGAACCCCTACGAGCAGTACGTC. It yields the protein CASSLSPRAPNPYEQYV.